These 16 T cell receptor beta chains were sequenced from one sample in a study of blood T cell repertoires in COVID-19. Repertoires were generated with immunoSEQ multiplex PCR, while TCRdb's copy carries only in-frame clones and drops some. The table records over 200,000 clones, 88% of them present only once. The source material was peripheral blood. The receptors derive from a woman aged 35 to 49 who had recovered from COVID-19.

The rearrangement uses TRBV6-6 and TRBJ2-1, with 10 bases fitting TRBD1. Germline CDR1 and CDR2: MNHNY and SVGAGI (reference sequence). V trimming: 7 bases; J trimming: 3 bases; junction bases outside the gene matches: 6. CDR3 size: 15 residues. The CDR3 DNA is TGTGCCAGCATATACGGGACAGGGGTCTACAATGAGCAGTTCTTC. This codes for CASIYGTGVYNEQFF.

This rearrangement joins TRBV5-5 to TRBJ2-1; D perhaps matches TRBD1 (6 bases). The CDR3 spans 13 residues. Between the trimmed V and J ends, which lost 1 base and 6 bases, there was a span of 8 bases. CDR1 is SGHKS and CDR2 is YYEKEE in the germline V gene (reference sequence). CDR3 sequence (DNA): TGTGCCAGCAGCTTGCAGGGGAGCAATGAGCAGTTCTTC. Translation: CASSLQGSNEQFF.

This chain joins TRBV6-1 and TRBJ2-7; maybe TRBD2 (7 bases). Germline V gene sequence: CDR1 MNHNS, CDR2 SASEGT. This CDR3 comprises 16 residues. Trimming took 2 bases from V and 4 from J, leaving 18 bases between them. The CDR3 DNA reads as TGTGCCAGCAGTGAACCTAGGGGGGGGCAAGGGTACGAGCAGTACGTC. It codes for CASSEPRGGQGYEQYV.

The chain joins TRBV2 to TRBJ1-2; 7 bases are a match to TRBD1. The germline V gene has CDR1 SNHLY and CDR2 FYNNEI. CDR3 length: 15 residues. V shed 1 base, J shed 3 bases, and the junction held 5 bases outside the gene matches. This CDR3 reads CASSEEAGGHYGYTF. CDR3 bases: TGTGCCAGCAGTGAAGAGGCAGGGGGGCACTATGGCTACACCTTC.

V is TRBV19 and J is TRBJ2-1, with 12 bases lining up with TRBD2. The V gene end was trimmed by 4 bases and the J gene end by 3 bases; junction bases not matched to a gene: 1. Germline CDR1 LNHDA, CDR2 SQIVND (reference sequence). The CDR3 is 15 residues long. The CDR3: CASSRTSGVYNEQFF. The CDR3, as DNA: TGTGCCAGTAGTAGGACTAGCGGGGTCTACAATGAGCAGTTCTTC. Variable domain in full (rest from reference TRBV19 and TRBJ2-1): DGGITQSPKYLFRKEGQNVTLSCEQNLNHDAMYWYRQDPGQGLRLIYYSQIVNDFQKGDIAEGYSVSREKKESFPLTVTSAQKNPTAFYLCASSRTSGVYNEQFFGPGTRLTVL.

The chain couples TRBV6-5 to TRBJ1-4, with D possibly matching TRBD1 (6 bases). Looked up from germline, CDR1 is MNHEY and CDR2 is SVGAGI. The V end was cut by 4 bases, the J end by 7 bases, with 13 bases between. The length of the CDR3 is 14 residues. The CDR3 reads CASSLGGAGEKLFF. CDR3 DNA sequence: TGTGCCAGCAGTTTAGGGGGGGCGGGTGAAAAACTGTTTTTT.

This chain joins TRBV4-1 and TRBJ2-1; unclear D gene. Trimming shortened V by 2 bases and J by 1 base, and 12 bases separated the two germline ends. The CDR3 sequence is 16 residues long. CDR1 is MGHRA, CDR2 YSYEKL, per germline. CDR3: CASSQLAAVSYNEQFF. In DNA form, the CDR3 reads TGCGCCAGCAGCCAATTAGCCGCAGTATCCTACAATGAGCAGTTCTTC.

This clone was recorded only once. The CDR3 nucleotides are TGTGCCAGCAGCAGAGCGGGGTACAATGAGCAGTTCTTC. It translates to CASSRAGYNEQFF. The J gene is TRBJ2-1, the V gene TRBV12-3 or TRBV12-4; 7 bases line up with TRBD2. Trimming took 6 bases from V and 4 from J; bases not matched to a gene: 3. The CDR3 consists of 13 residues.

J is TRBJ2-2 and V is TRBV3-1 (or the pseudogene TRBV3-2); 8 nucleotides align to TRBD2. Trimming took 4 bases from V and 5 from J; bases not matched to a gene: 9. Germline V gene lookup returns CDR1 LGHDT and CDR2 YNNKEL (reference sequence). There are 16 residues in the CDR3. CDR3 residues: CASSRRGGPRTGELFF. As DNA, the CDR3 is TGTGCCAGCAGCCGACGGGGGGGCCCGAGGACCGGGGAGCTGTTTTTT.

The V and J genes are TRBV9 and TRBJ2-2; no clear D gene. The CDR3 has 13 amino acids. V was cut by 3 bases and J by 6 bases, with 9 bases left in between. CDR1 and CDR2 from the germline V gene are SGDLS and YYNGEE. The CDR3 sequence is CASSAVSAGELFF. CDR3 nucleotide sequence: TGTGCCAGCAGCGCCGTATCGGCCGGGGAGCTGTTTTTT.

V usage is TRBV24-1 and J usage is TRBJ1-4, with 8 bases aligning to TRBD1. The CDR3 runs to 14 residues. Germline values: CDR1 KGHDR, CDR2 SFDVKD. Unmatched junction bases numbered 4, after V lost 4 bases and J lost 7 bases. The CDR3 region is CATSDHGQGEKLFF. CDR3 DNA: TGTGCCACCAGTGACCACGGACAGGGTGAAAAACTGTTTTTT.

CDR3 bases: TGTGCCAGCAGCTTAGCCCGGACAGTGTTTGGCAATCAGCCCCAGCATTTT. Amino acid sequence: CASSLARTVFGNQPQHF. The rearrangement links TRBV7-2 to TRBJ1-5; D perhaps matches TRBD1 (6 bases). Germline-derived CDR1 and CDR2 are SGHTA and FQGNSA. The V end lost 0 bases, the J end lost 2 bases, and 14 bases lay between the germline ends. The CDR3 covers 17 residues.

This clone has only one observation. The genes are TRBV7-2 and TRBJ1-5; perhaps TRBD1 as D (6 bases). This CDR3 spans 14 amino acids. Looked up from germline, CDR1 is SGHTA and CDR2 is FQGNSA. V was trimmed by 5 bases and J by 7 bases, leaving 15 bases between them. The CDR3 DNA is TGTGCCAGCAGCCCCGTTGGGGGCCGACAGCCCCAGCATTTT. Its translation: CASSPVGGRQPQHF.

The V call is TRBV4-1, the J call TRBJ1-1; tentative D call: TRBD1 (6 bases). Germline values: CDR1 MGHRA, CDR2 YSYEKL. Trimming removed 1 base at V and 10 bases at J, with 10 bases between. CDR3 length equals 12 residues. CDR3 nucleotide sequence: TGCGCCAGCAGCCAAGGGGGGCGAGGAGCTTTCTTT. Translating gives CASSQGGRGAFF.

The chain employs TRBV5-4 and TRBJ2-2; 9 nucleotides agree with TRBD2. Germline-derived CDR1 and CDR2 are SGHNT and YYREEE (reference sequence). This CDR3 is 16 amino acids long. With 0 bases clipped from V and 7 bases from J, the junction kept 7 bases outside the gene matches. The CDR3 is CASSLASGRNVGELFF. CDR3 nucleotides: TGTGCCAGCAGCTTGGCCAGCGGGAGGAATGTCGGGGAGCTGTTTTTT.

The J gene is TRBJ2-7, the V gene TRBV15, with 8 bases fitting TRBD2. Germline V gene data show CDR1 as LNHNV and CDR2 as YYDKDF (reference sequence). Trimming took 2 bases from V and 1 from J; bases not matched to a gene: 7. The length of the CDR3 is 16 residues. CDR3 residues: CATSRPGTRPSYEQYF. In nucleotides, the CDR3 is TGTGCCACCAGCAGACCTGGGACTAGACCATCCTACGAGCAGTACTTC.